The 25 T cell receptor beta chains below come from one sample, sequenced in a study of cytomegalovirus exposure and HLA in healthy donors. PCR involved 60 Vbeta and 13 Jbeta primers. Data came from immunoSEQ multiplex PCR; TCRdb stores just in-frame clones and leaves some out. The data hold roughly 140,000 clones, with approximately 78% observed a single time. Material: PBMCs. Receptors originate from a middle-aged woman in good health and CMV-seropositive.

V is TRBV11-3 and J is TRBJ2-2; 8 bases agree with TRBD2. The CDR3 sequence is 16 residues long. Germline CDR1 SGHNT, CDR2 YENEEA. V dropped 4 bases and J dropped 4; count of bases not matched to a gene: 8. The CDR3 DNA reads as TGTGCCAGCAGCTCCACAGGACTAGCCGGCACCGGGGAGCTGTTTTTT. Translating it yields CASSSTGLAGTGELFF.

The chain has TRBV18 and TRBJ1-5, with TRBD1 matching 8 bases. There are 17 residues in the CDR3. The germline V gene has CDR1 KGHSH and CDR2 LQKENI. Trimming at V came to 2 bases and at J to 2 bases, leaving 8 bases not matched to a gene. The CDR3 nucleotides read TGTGCCAGCTCACCAGTCTCCACAGGGGGTGGCAATCAGCCCCAGCATTTT. It specifies CASSPVSTGGGNQPQHF.

This chain connects TRBV5-6 to TRBJ2-5; 7 nucleotides agree with TRBD1. After removal of 2 bases from V and 4 bases from J, the junction contained 2 bases not matched to a gene. Germline lookup yields CDR1 SGHDT and CDR2 YYEEEE. The CDR3 has 13 amino acids. The CDR3 protein is CASSFTGVETQYF. The CDR3, as DNA: TGTGCCAGCAGCTTTACAGGGGTAGAGACCCAGTACTTC.

The chain carries TRBV18 and TRBJ2-7; D possibly corresponds to TRBD2 (5 bases). Germline V gene sequence: CDR1 KGHSH, CDR2 LQKENI. The CDR3 runs 13 residues. Trimming removed 3 bases at V and 5 bases at J, with 11 bases between. The CDR3 DNA sequence: TGTGCCAGCTCACCGGGGAGTATTGACGAGCAGTACTTC. Translated, it gives CASSPGSIDEQYF.

The rearrangement joins TRBV25-1 to TRBJ1-2, with a tentative D call TRBD1 (5 bases). The germline V gene has CDR1 MGHDK and CDR2 SYGVNS. V was trimmed by 0 bases and J by 6 bases, leaving 8 bases between them. The CDR3 spans 13 residues. CDR3 region: CASSEYKGNGYTF. The CDR3 bases are TGTGCCAGCAGTGAATATAAGGGGAATGGCTACACCTTC.

V usage is TRBV28 and J usage is TRBJ1-3, with 7 bases identical to TRBD1. CDR3 length: 16 amino acids. Unmatched junction bases numbered 10, after V lost 6 bases and J lost 2 bases. Per the germline V gene, CDR1 is MDHEN and CDR2 is SYDVKM. The CDR3 reads CASRSGAGGAGNTIYF. CDR3 DNA sequence: TGTGCCAGCAGGAGCGGCGCAGGGGGAGCTGGAAACACCATATATTTT.

V and J are TRBV7-9 and TRBJ1-1; D ambiguous. The germline gives CDR1 SEHNR, CDR2 FQNEAQ (reference sequence). V shed 2 bases and J shed 3 bases, with 16 bases lying between them. This CDR3 is 16 amino acids long. The CDR3 region is CASSLPPRVLDTEAFF. Written as DNA, the CDR3 is TGTGCCAGCAGCTTACCCCCCCGGGTATTGGACACTGAAGCTTTCTTT.

This clone was found a few times. The V and J genes are TRBV11-2 and TRBJ1-1, with a tentative D call TRBD1 (5 bases). The CDR3 has 13 amino acids. The germline V and J ends were trimmed by 3 bases and 1 base, with 6 bases remaining between them. The germline CDR1 and CDR2 sequences are SGHAT and FQNNGV. CDR3 coding DNA: TGTGCCAGCAGCTTCCAGGGGAACACTGAAGCTTTCTTT. This translates into CASSFQGNTEAFF.

Only one count was recorded for this clone. The chain joins TRBV27 to TRBJ1-4; perhaps TRBD1 as D (5 bases). Trimming took off 2 bases at V and 0 bases at J, with 10 bases between the two ends. The CDR3 is 16 amino acids. Germline CDR1 MNHEY, CDR2 SMNVEV (reference sequence). The CDR3, as DNA: TGTGCCAGCAGTTTACTTCCGGGGGCAACTAATGAAAAACTGTTTTTT. Protein product: CASSLLPGATNEKLFF.

J is TRBJ2-1 and V is TRBV7-2; TRBD2 agrees at 7 bases. The CDR3 contains 14 residues. V was clipped by 5 bases and J by 3 bases; unmatched bases: 4. The V gene's germline CDR1 is SGHTA and CDR2 FQGNSA. CDR3 sequence: CASSSGLVYNEQFF. The CDR3 coding sequence is TGTGCCAGCAGCAGTGGACTAGTCTACAATGAGCAGTTCTTC.

V is TRBV10-3 and J is TRBJ1-1; 7 positions agree with TRBD1. The V gene end was trimmed by 6 bases and the J gene end by 6 bases; junction bases not matched to a gene: 7. The germline V gene has CDR1 ENHRY and CDR2 SYGVKD. This CDR3 has 13 amino acids. CDR3 amino acids: CAISWDSRSEAFF. CDR3 coding DNA: TGTGCCATCAGCTGGGACAGCCGTTCTGAAGCTTTCTTT.

The chain is built from TRBV5-6 and TRBJ1-5, with D tentatively TRBD1 (5 bases). V was pared by 5 bases and J by 0 bases, with 18 bases between. Germline CDR1 is SGHDT and CDR2 is YYEEEE. This CDR3 is 17 amino acids long. The CDR3 is CASSMTQEGDSNQPQHF. CDR3 DNA sequence: TGTGCCAGCAGTATGACACAGGAAGGGGATAGCAATCAGCCCCAGCATTTT. Full variable domain (outside the CDR3, taken from reference TRBV5-6 and TRBJ1-5): DAGVTQSPTHLIKTRGQQVTLRCSPKSGHDTVSWYQQALGQGPQFIFQYYEEEERQRGNFPDRFSGHQFPNYSSELNVNALLLGDSALYLCASSMTQEGDSNQPQHFGDGTRLSIL.

The chain combines TRBV14 with TRBJ2-1, with unresolved D. Trimming took 2 bases from V and 2 from J, leaving 7 bases between them. Germline assignment: CDR1 SGHDN and CDR2 FVKESK. The CDR3 is 14 amino acids. The chain's CDR3 is CASSQWAAYNEQFF. The CDR3, as DNA: TGTGCCAGCAGCCAATGGGCAGCCTACAATGAGCAGTTCTTC.

This sequence joins TRBV5-6 and TRBJ2-7; 10 nucleotides line up with TRBD1. With 5 bases clipped from V and 5 bases from J, the junction kept 10 bases outside the gene matches. The length of the CDR3 is 15 residues. Germline V lookup: CDR1 SGHDT, CDR2 YYEEEE. The CDR3 nucleotides are TGTGCCAGCAGAGAGCCGGGACAGGGGTCCGACGAGCAGTACTTC. Translating it yields CASREPGQGSDEQYF.

This clone was seen once. The chain combines TRBV28 with TRBJ1-1, with 7 positions matching TRBD1. Germline values: CDR1 MDHEN, CDR2 SYDVKM. The V segment lost 8 bases and the J segment 11 bases; nucleotides outside the gene matches: 8. The CDR3 has 11 residues. CDR3 amino acids: CASSTGNGAFF. The CDR3 nucleotides read TGTGCCAGCTCGACAGGGAACGGGGCTTTCTTT.

The chain is built from TRBV29-1 and TRBJ2-5, with D hard to call. This CDR3 comprises 13 residues. V lost 4 bases to trimming and J lost 0 bases, with 9 bases between them. Germline CDR1 SQVTM, CDR2 ANQGSEA. The CDR3 nucleotides read TGCAGCGTTGTGCTGGAGAACCAAGAGACCCAGTACTTC. Amino acid sequence: CSVVLENQETQYF.

V usage is TRBV6-6 and J usage is TRBJ2-7, with 7 bases lining up with TRBD1. Germline V CDR1 and CDR2: MNHNY, SVGAGI (reference sequence). J lost 2 bases, V lost 5 bases, and 6 bases had no gene match. The CDR3 extends over 14 amino acids. CDR3 in DNA: TGTGCCAGCAGTAAGACAGGGCAACCCTACGAGCAGTACTTC. Amino acids: CASSKTGQPYEQYF.

This CDR3 is CASSSTGETGELFF. Written as DNA, the CDR3 is TGTGCCAGCAGTTCTACAGGGGAGACCGGGGAGCTGTTTTTT. The chain links TRBV2 to TRBJ2-2; 7 bases fit TRBD1. Germline assignment: CDR1 SNHLY and CDR2 FYNNEI. The CDR3 covers 14 residues. J lost 5 bases, V lost 5 bases, and 5 bases had no gene match.

The rearrangement joins TRBV7-9 to TRBJ2-3, with 11 bases aligning to TRBD2. V shed 5 bases and J 2 bases; nucleotides not matched to a gene: 9. Looked up from germline, CDR1 is SEHNR and CDR2 is FQNEAQ (reference sequence). The CDR3 length is 17 residues. The CDR3 DNA is TGTGCCAGCAGCCCTTCTAGCGGGGGGCCCCTCACAGATACGCAGTATTTT. Residues: CASSPSSGGPLTDTQYF.

DNA of the CDR3: TGTGCCAGCAGGATACCCTTTAGGGGAAGCACCGGGGAGCTGTTTTTT. Translated: CASRIPFRGSTGELFF. The chain has TRBV11-2 and TRBJ2-2, with D possibly TRBD1 on 5 matching bases. In germline, CDR1 is SGHAT, CDR2 FQNNGV. V was pared by 6 bases and J by 4 bases, with 18 bases between. There are 16 residues in the CDR3.

This chain connects TRBV29-1 to TRBJ1-2; no reliable D call. The ends were cut back, 7 bases at V and 2 bases at J, with 11 bases in the middle. This CDR3 has 12 amino acids. Germline V lookup: CDR1 SQVTM, CDR2 ANQGSEA. This CDR3 reads CSAPRANYGYTF. The CDR3, as DNA: TGCAGCGCACCGAGGGCCAACTATGGCTACACCTTC.

The chain is built from TRBV7-9 and TRBJ2-3, with TRBD2 matching over 10 bases. This CDR3 is built from 15 residues. V was clipped by 4 bases and J by 8 bases; unmatched bases: 9. CDR1 is SEHNR, CDR2 FQNEAQ, per germline (reference sequence). The DNA of the CDR3 is TGTGCCAGCAGCTCCCAGCGGGAGGGCCGCCGTACGCAGTATTTT. Its protein is CASSSQREGRRTQYF.

This chain links TRBV5-5 with TRBJ2-3; TRBD2 agrees at 9 bases. The CDR3 sequence is 15 residues long. V dropped 0 bases and J dropped 1; count of bases not matched to a gene: 0. Germline lookup yields CDR1 SGHKS and CDR2 YYEKEE (reference sequence). The DNA of the CDR3 is TGTGCCAGCAGCTTGGGCGGGAGGGGCACAGATACGCAGTATTTT. Its translation is CASSLGGRGTDTQYF.

The chain carries TRBV7-9 and TRBJ1-2; weak D call: TRBD1 (5 bases). The CDR3 extends over 10 amino acids. The V and J ends lost 8 bases and 8 bases respectively, with 9 bases between them. Germline assignment: CDR1 SEHNR and CDR2 FQNEAQ (reference sequence). CDR3 sequence reads: CASSGEGYTF. The CDR3 nucleotides are TGTGCCAGCTCGGGGGAAGGCTACACCTTC. The full variable domain, its missing parts supplied by reference TRBV7-9 and TRBJ1-2, is DTGVSQNPRHKITKRGQNVTFRCDPISEHNRLYWYRQTLGQGPEFLTYFQNEAQLEKSRLLSDRFSAERPKGSFSTLEIQRTEQGDSAMYLCASSGEGYTFGSGTRLTVV.

This chain joins TRBV18 and TRBJ2-2; the match to TRBD1 covers 9 bases. CDR1 is KGHSH, CDR2 LQKENI, per germline. The CDR3 runs 19 residues. Trimming took 3 bases from V and 2 from J; bases not matched to a gene: 13. As DNA, the CDR3 is TGTGCCAGCTCACCGCTTGCCCTACAGGGGGCCGTAAACACCGGGGAGCTGTTTTTT. Amino acid sequence: CASSPLALQGAVNTGELFF.